This TCR beta chain was found in a study of shared clonotypes between healthy human individuals. The naive CD8 population came from CD45RO-negative cells selected for CCR7, without terminally differentiated effector memory CD45RA+ cells. Trimming stripped 1 base from V and 8 bases from J, with 15 bases between. The germline V gene has CDR1 MGHDK and CDR2 SYGVNS. The CDR3 is 15 residues long. Assay execution proceeded at the deep level. Each PCR replicate from the sorted subsets contained roughly 210 ng DNA, which is some 30,000 T cell genomes. Assay: immunoSEQ multiplex PCR; the TCRdb copy retains only in-frame clones and omits some. The sample has millions of clones; about 95% are singletons.

The sequence was collected from a young man in good health. Sequenced input: naive CD8+ T cells sorted from blood. The chain combines TRBV25-1 with TRBJ2-1; D is undetermined. The DNA for the CDR3 is TGTGCCAGCAGTGAATTGTTCGAGCGAAGGGATGAGCAGTTCTTC. Translated: CASSELFERRDEQFF.